This TCR beta chain is drawn from a study of T cells in Graves' hyperthyroidism and ophthalmopathy. Study-level findings and limits: The blood repertoire included most of the expanded thyroid clonotypes above 0.001.

Amplification of TCR beta CDR3 regions used RNA as the template. The HTBI primer set was used in a first-round RT-PCR of the TCR CDR3. TCRdb recomputed calls from the multiplex PCR reads with MiXCR, one row per CDR3 protein. There are about 270,000 distinct CDR3 sequences in the sample; roughly 22% occur only once, and about 60% lies in the top ten. This clonotype was recorded at least ten times. Its target is not known. This TCR was sampled from a young man with Graves' ophthalmopathy. The sequenced material came from blood.

CDR3: CASSSWAAKNIQYF. Here the CDR3 DNA reads TGTGCCAGCAGCTCTTGGGCAGCCAAAAACATTCAGTACTTC. The chain employs TRBV5-6 and TRBJ2-4; no reliable D call. The germline CDR1 and CDR2 sequences are SGHDT and YYEEEE. The CDR3 runs 14 residues. V was clipped by 3 bases and J by 0 bases, with 7 bases between them.